This entry is about one TCR beta chain. The clone's antigen remains unknown. One base away there is no much larger clone; base qualities are not given. These data belong to a study of draining lymph node invasion in breast cancer (TCRdb year 2020). Study-wide context: Nodal metastasis was diagnosed by histology and cytokeratin immunohistochemistry, and confirmation was obtained by EpCAM/CD45 flow cytometry. In a separate targeted assay, bulk TCR-beta CDR3 sequencing compared sorted memory regulatory T cells and memory conventional CD4 T cells across breast cancer tissues. From each patient, matched non-invaded and tumor-invaded tumor-draining lymph nodes and the primary tumor were collected, and both Treg and Tconv subsets were profiled. Lymph nodes from five patients were covered by the separate targeted TCR sequencing, and for three of those patients the primary tumors were sequenced as well.

The germline V gene specifies SGHDT as CDR1 and YYEEEE as CDR2. From its cysteine to its phenylalanine, the CDR3 spans 11 amino acids. The kept DNA is CDR3 alone, 33 bases in frame from the first base. V drops 1 base and J drops 6 bases, leaving 2 bases in between. For memory conventional CD4 T cells, the sort was based on CD4+ CD45RA- CD25- cells. Each tumor-draining lymph node was classified as non-invaded if metastatic tumor cells were absent and as invaded if metastatic tumor cells were present. T cells were pre-enriched with a Miltenyi Pan T Cell isolation kit before staining and sorting. Primary tumors were characterized by immunohistochemistry for estrogen receptor, progesterone receptor, HER2 and Ki-67. Within a few hours after surgery, fresh surgical tissue was processed by cutting the tissue into small fragments. The tissue fragments were digested enzymatically for less than 25 minutes with Liberase TL plus DNase and were then passed through a 40-micrometer strainer. After DAPI live/dead staining, sorting was performed on a BD FACS Aria II with 98-99% purity. Sorted cells were lysed in TCL buffer, and RNA was purified using a Norgen Single Cell RNA purification kit that included DNase treatment.

Overall study results and their limits: Across all tissues in the targeted TCR-seq data, Tregs appeared to be more clonally expanded than Tconvs, and both subsets showed lower diversity in tumor than in lymph nodes. The data could not resolve whether Treg conversion took place in a given organ or whether converted Tregs recirculated between nodes and tumor. The tumor top-100 clone tracking analysis could be carried out in only two patients. Within each tissue, roughly 13-22% of Treg TCRs were also found among Tconvs, a result interpreted as suggesting peripheral Treg induction. Some clones from the top 100 tumor clones were found in both invaded and non-invaded nodes, which suggests recirculation between the tumor and the draining nodes. TCRs shared between Treg and Tconv subsets were regarded as suggestive, but not proof, of a common clonal origin.

Library prep was done by bulk RNA-seq. Instrument on record: Illumina HiSeq 2500. In the authors' own workflow: For the separate targeted TCR-seq dataset, CDR3 sequences were extracted and quantified from raw reads using MiXCR version 2.1.5 with default parameters. Each TCR-beta clone in the separate targeted TCR-seq dataset was defined by the V gene, J gene and CDR3 sequence taken together. In the separate targeted TCR-seq dataset, clones with fewer than three counts were removed, then only the 90% most strongly expressed clones per sample were retained. In the separate targeted TCR-seq dataset, Treg-Tconv overlap was computed as shared clones divided by total Treg clones per tissue, times 100. Through fastp at Q25 and MiXCR, TCRdb rebuilt clones from the public reads, retaining in-frame beta chains. Rows are unified per CDR3 protein, each entry keeping the most common DNA and genes. V and J calls and clone size were set by TCRdb, not the authors. Counted in this sample were about 2,400 distinct CDR3 sequences; about 85% of them appeared once. Roughly 1.5% of the sample is in the top ten clones.

Rearrangement joined TRBV5-6 to TRBJ2-1; the D gene cannot be named for sure. The origin of this receptor is a female donor with luminal breast cancer. The sequenced sample was sorted memory CD4+ effector T cells from a lymph node. The cell subset or site label of this sample denotes: CD45RA-negative sorted CD4+ T cells (memory Tconv or effector/memory Treg). The nucleotides are TGTGCCAGCAGCTTGAGCAATGAGCAGTTCTTC. Its coded protein is CASSLSNEQFF.